This entry lists 9 T cell receptor beta chains sequenced from one sample in a study of T cell responses to AZD1222 COVID-19 vaccine. Using immunoSEQ multiplex PCR, the repertoire was profiled, and TCRdb retains in-frame clones only, with some absent. The table shows tens of thousands of clones, with about 89% occurring only once. The sample consisted of peripheral blood, taken on day 0 of AZD1222 vaccination. These receptor sequences come from an adult in good health.

The genes are TRBV12-3 or TRBV12-4 and TRBJ1-3; no definite D call. The CDR3 runs 13 residues. The V gene lost 6 bases and the J gene lost 0 bases, with 6 bases spanning the gap. CDR3 residues: CASRPGSGNTIYF. The DNA for the CDR3 is TGTGCCAGCAGACCAGGCTCTGGAAACACCATATATTTT.

V gene TRBV5-1 combines with J gene TRBJ2-1; 7 bases match TRBD2. The junction had 8 bases not matched to a gene; V was cut back by 0 bases and J by 5 bases. Germline lookup yields CDR1 SGHRS and CDR2 YFSETQ. The CDR3 length is 16 residues. CDR3 amino acids: CASSLVKTSENNEQFF. CDR3 sequence (DNA): TGCGCCAGCAGCTTGGTTAAAACTAGCGAGAACAATGAGCAGTTCTTC.

J is TRBJ2-7 and V is TRBV19; D tentatively reads TRBD1 or TRBD2 (6 bases each). V was trimmed by 1 base and J by 5 bases, leaving 12 bases between them. The CDR3 length is 14 residues. CDR1 is LNHDA and CDR2 is SQIVND in the germline V gene (reference sequence). CDR3 in DNA: TGTGCCAGTAGTATAGGGCAGGGGAGGAACGAGCAGTACTTC. Translation gives CASSIGQGRNEQYF.

V gene TRBV15 combines with J gene TRBJ1-4; TRBD1 agrees at 8 bases. The trim removed 2 bases at V and 8 bases at J, leaving 7 bases unmatched. Germline CDR1 LNHNV, CDR2 YYDKDF (reference sequence). The CDR3 is made up of 15 amino acids. CDR3 in amino acids: CATSRKWDRWEKLFF. The CDR3 bases are TGTGCCACCAGCAGAAAATGGGACAGGTGGGAAAAACTGTTTTTT.

This clone was found a few times. This chain connects TRBV7-9 to TRBJ1-2; D unclear. This CDR3 is 13 amino acids long. The V end lost 5 bases, the J end lost 3 bases, and 10 bases lay between the germline ends. Germline V CDR1 and CDR2: SEHNR, FQNEAQ (reference sequence). The CDR3 DNA reads TGTGCCAGCAGCCCAGAACTATACTATGGCTACACCTTC. Encoded protein: CASSPELYYGYTF.

The chain carries TRBV19 and TRBJ1-5; TRBD1 might be the D (5 bases). The CDR3 contains 14 residues. CDR1 is LNHDA, CDR2 SQIVND, per germline (reference sequence). V gave up 2 bases and J gave up 5 bases, with 10 bases separating them. The CDR3 DNA reads TGTGCCAGTAGTATACTGGGGCAGGATCAGCCCCAGCATTTT. It codes for CASSILGQDQPQHF.

This rearrangement joins TRBV19 to TRBJ1-5, with D tentatively TRBD1 (5 bases). This CDR3 has 16 residues. Germline loops: CDR1 LNHDA, CDR2 SQIVND (reference sequence). V dropped 3 bases and J dropped 0 bases, with 12 bases sitting between them. DNA for the CDR3: TGTGCCAGTAGTATGCAAGGGGTTCTTAGCAATCAGCCCCAGCATTTT. Its translation is CASSMQGVLSNQPQHF.

This CDR3 is CASSLTGDNYGYTF. In DNA form, the CDR3 reads TGTGCCAGCTCACTGACAGGGGATAACTATGGCTACACCTTC. V gene TRBV18 combines with J gene TRBJ1-2, with 8 bases aligning to TRBD1. The CDR3 extends over 14 amino acids. Trimming at V came to 4 bases and at J to 1 base, leaving 2 bases not matched to a gene. Germline CDR1 is KGHSH and CDR2 is LQKENI.

The chain uses TRBV7-6 and TRBJ1-1, with 7 positions matching TRBD1. The junction had 16 bases not matched to a gene; V was cut back by 2 bases and J by 4 bases. Germline CDR1 SGHVS, CDR2 FNYEAQ. CDR3 length equals 18 residues. The CDR3 DNA follows: TGTGCCAGCAGCTTACCCTCTGGACAGGCAGCAGGTCGCACTGAAGCTTTCTTT. This codes for CASSLPSGQAAGRTEAFF.